This note documents a single TCR beta chain sequence. The clone's antigen remains unknown. Base-call qualities are not available, and no considerably larger clone is one nucleotide away. The time point tag for this specimen amounts to: baseline before oral tofacitinib. Peripheral blood and lesional scalp punch biopsies were obtained from patients with alopecia areata. After PBMCs were isolated by density centrifugation and stained for CD3, CD4 and CD8, a FACSAria was used to sort CD4+ and CD8+ T cells. This specimen belongs to a study of CD8+ T cells in alopecia areata listed by TCRdb under 2018. Context from the whole study: Treated patients were enrolled in an open-label pilot trial of oral tofacitinib, 5 to 10 mg twice daily, for moderate-to-severe alopecia areata. In both human patients and the C3H/HeJ mouse model, the study applied high-throughput TCRbeta sequencing to look at T cell clonal expansion in alopecia areata. TCRbeta CDR3 regions were amplified by immunoSEQ multiplex PCR with 35 Vbeta forward and 13 Jbeta reverse primers. Biopsies were taken from tofacitinib-treated patients at baseline and at 4 and 24 weeks of treatment, and a later scalp biopsy was taken in several of the tofacitinib-treated patients. RNA was obtained with the PAXgene miRNA kit for fixed scalp, the miRNeasy kit for PBMCs, and the RNeasy kit for mouse skin. Clonality in the scalp was compared among normal scalp (n=4), patchy alopecia areata scalp (n=8), and alopecia totalis/universalis scalp (n=8). In humans, TCRbeta sequencing was performed on scalp tissue and on sorted CD4+ and CD8+ peripheral blood T cells from healthy controls and from patients with patchy or totalis/universalis alopecia areata. Patients stayed on tofacitinib for 6 to 18 months and then had 6 months of follow-up off drug so that delayed response and recurrence could be assessed. Overall study results and their limits: Unlike mouse skin, which is dominated by gammadelta T cells, normal human skin has resident alphabeta T cells that are also sequenced, and this complicates analysis of the scalp TCR repertoire. Higher clonality and more expanded CD8+ clones were observed in lesional scalp than in normal scalp, particularly in alopecia totalis/universalis, a finding suggestive of antigenic drive. TCR sequences shared between patients were less clear than in mice, possibly partly because of HLA diversity in the patient population.

The CDR1 and CDR2 encoded by the germline V gene (reference sequence) are PRHDT and FYEKMQ. Between the V and J ends, shortened by 5 bases and 8 bases respectively, the junction contains 27 bases. Spanning cysteine to phenylalanine, the CDR3 consists of 17 amino acids. The sequence is cut down to CDR3 DNA, 51 bases in frame from base 1. To prepare the library, the immunoSEQ multiplex PCR assay was applied. RNA was extracted from all samples and reverse transcribed into cDNA, which served as template for TCR sequencing. SuperScript III was used for first-strand cDNA synthesis, primed with a 2:1 mix of oligo-dT and random hexamers. A synthetic immune receptor repertoire was used to measure amplification bias, and any remaining bias was corrected computationally. In the paper's pipeline: Raw reads were preprocessed for error removal, and CDR3 was defined according to IMGT conventions as running from the conserved cysteine to phenylalanine. To get clonality, Shannon entropy was normalized by log2 of the number of productive unique TCRs and the result was subtracted from 1. Whether each scalp clone was CD4 or CD8 was inferred by checking scalp TCRbeta sequences against the CD4 and CD8 repertoires from sorted blood. The immuneACCESS repertoire file appears here via TCRdb, limited to in-frame rearrangements. These files lack a portion of the clones; in checked studies, under half of the deficit traces to unresolved V genes, and the cause of the others is not known. V, J and clone size reflect that table, while D and trimming were determined from the DNA. The sample table lists 150,000 to 160,000 clones, 40% to 60% of them with a count of one. Roughly a fifth of the sample is held by the ten biggest clonotypes.

The sequenced sample was CD8+ T cells sorted from blood, obtained at week 0. The TCR comes from a human donor with alopecia areata. Rearrangement joined TRBV13 to TRBJ1-2, with the D gene too uncertain to name. CDR3 loop: CASSPRLGSSESGGYTF. The DNA sequence is as follows: TGTGCCAGCAGCCCCCGCCTCGGTTCTTCAGAAAGTGGAGGCTACACCTTC.